The T cell receptor beta chain under discussion was sequenced for a study of shared clonotypes between healthy human individuals. Study-wide results and limits: The study sampled only blood, and tissue repertoires likely differ. Richness estimates generally favored naive over memory subsets.

Details on this clone: Its antigen is still unknown.

TCRdb's table, derived via immunoSEQ multiplex PCR, lists solely in-frame clones and lacks some. Of just over 2,000,000 clones in the sample, roughly 96% are singletons; the top ten hold 0.1% to 0.15%. CDR3 size: 15 residues. Germline values: CDR1 SGHTA, CDR2 FQGNSA. The trim removed 4 bases at V and 7 bases at J, leaving 8 bases unmatched. The donor population consisted of healthy HIV-negative adults with no recent acute infections or vaccinations. The specimen sequenced was naive CD4+ T cells sorted from blood. Subset noted: CD45RA+ positively selected. This clonotype originated in a young man in good health. V gene TRBV7-2 combines with J gene TRBJ2-2; 8 bases agree with TRBD2. CDR3 region: CASSSASGTSGELFF. CDR3 bases: TGTGCCAGCAGCTCCGCAAGCGGGACTAGCGGGGAGCTGTTTTTT.